Each of the 28 T cell receptor beta chains below was sequenced from the same sample in a study of cytomegalovirus exposure and HLA in healthy donors (dated by TCRdb to the late 2010s). To prepare the library, the immunoSEQ multiplex PCR assay was applied. For the multiplex PCR, a mixture combining 60 forward primers for TCR Vbeta segments and 13 reverse primers for TCR Jbeta segments was used. TCRdb obtained this table from immuneACCESS and retained in-frame rearrangements with V and J assigned. These tables miss some clones; where compared with another copy, unresolved V genes account for less than half of the shortfall, and the remainder is unexplained. The sample profile shows about 230,000 clones; approximately 84% of them were found once. Of the sample, about 0.25% falls within the top ten clones. The sample taken for sequencing was PBMCs. All receptors derive from a girl aged 2-10 years in good health and CMV-seronegative.

This clone was detected once. The rearrangement uses TRBV10-2 and TRBJ1-1; D gene ambiguous. V was pared by 3 bases and J by 7 bases, with 6 bases between. Per the germline V gene, CDR1 is WSHSY and CDR2 is SAAADI. The CDR3 is 11 amino acids. CDR3 nucleotide sequence: TGCGCCAGCAGTGATGGCGGTGAAGCTTTCTTT. Protein product: CASSDGGEAFF.

The chain has TRBV7-9 and TRBJ2-5; D remains ambiguous. CDR1 and CDR2 from the germline V gene are SEHNR and FQNEAQ (reference sequence). The CDR3 consists of 15 residues. Trimming cost V 5 bases and J 5 bases, with 18 bases left between them. In nucleotides, the CDR3 is TGTGCCAGCAGCAGACGACAATCAGGCCGGGAGACCCAGTACTTC. It codes for CASSRRQSGRETQYF.

In this sample, this clone turned up once. The gene calls are TRBV5-1 and TRBJ1-1, with D uncertain. Germline CDR1 is SGHRS and CDR2 is YFSETQ. The V and J ends lost 0 bases and 6 bases respectively, with 6 bases between them. The CDR3 is 12 residues long. Written as DNA, the CDR3 is TGCGCCAGCAGCTTGGGCGGGCCTGAAGCTTTCTTT. It codes for CASSLGGPEAFF.

This chain links TRBV11-1 with TRBJ2-1; D may be TRBD2 (5 bases). CDR3 length: 14 amino acids. The germline V and J ends were trimmed by 3 bases and 3 bases, with 9 bases remaining between them. Germline V lookup: CDR1 SGHAT, CDR2 FQDESV (reference sequence). The CDR3 reads CASSFTRSYNEQFF. In DNA, the CDR3 is TGTGCCAGCAGCTTTACTAGGAGCTACAATGAGCAGTTCTTC.

The V gene is TRBV6-1, the J gene TRBJ2-7; TRBD1 matches at 7 bases. This CDR3 is 14 amino acids long. Germline V gene lookup returns CDR1 MNHNS and CDR2 SASEGT. The ends lost 3 bases at V and 1 base at J; junction bases unmatched: 3. CDR3 protein: CASSEMTGSYEQYF. The CDR3 coding sequence is TGTGCCAGCAGTGAGATGACAGGGTCCTACGAGCAGTACTTC.

The chain links TRBV30 to TRBJ1-1; no definite D call. Per the germline V gene, CDR1 is GTSNPN and CDR2 is SVGIG (reference sequence). V lost 6 bases and J 1 base, leaving 6 bases between the germline ends. CDR3 length equals 11 residues. The CDR3 coding sequence is TGTGCCTGTTCTAAGAACACTGAAGCTTTCTTT. Encoded protein: CACSKNTEAFF.

This chain joins TRBV30 and TRBJ1-1; D is perhaps TRBD1 (6 bases). Trimming cost V 0 bases and J 7 bases, with 12 bases left between them. The CDR3 has 13 residues. CDR1 is GTSNPN, CDR2 SVGIG, per germline (reference sequence). DNA of the CDR3: TGTGCCTGGAGTGTAGGGACACAATTTGAAGCTTTCTTT. Translation gives CAWSVGTQFEAFF.

J is TRBJ2-3 and V is TRBV2; D perhaps matches TRBD2 (5 bases). CDR1 is SNHLY, CDR2 FYNNEI, per germline. The V and J ends lost 8 bases and 4 bases respectively, with 16 bases between them. The CDR3 has 14 amino acids. The CDR3 sequence is CASSLGKEADTQYF. The CDR3 DNA sequence: TGTGCCAGCTCTTTGGGGAAGGAGGCAGATACGCAGTATTTT.

CDR3 sequence (DNA): TGTGCCAGCAGCGCGTTAGCGGGAGGACAAGATACGCAGTATTTT. Its protein product is CASSALAGGQDTQYF. V gene TRBV14 combines with J gene TRBJ2-3, with 10 bases that match TRBD2. The CDR3 totals 15 residues. The germline V gene has CDR1 SGHDN and CDR2 FVKESK. V was clipped by 5 bases and J by 5 bases; unmatched bases: 7. The whole variable domain, filled in from reference TRBV14 and TRBJ2-3, reads EAGVTQFPSHSVIEKGQTVTLRCDPISGHDNLYWYRRVMGKEIKFLLHFVKESKQDESGMPNNRFLAERTGGTYSTLKVQPAELEDSGVYFCASSALAGGQDTQYFGPGTRLTVL.

This chain uses TRBV6-1 with TRBJ2-7, with a tentative D call TRBD1 (6 bases). This CDR3 contains 13 residues. Germline-derived CDR1 and CDR2 are MNHNS and SASEGT. V lost 5 bases and J 3 bases, leaving 11 bases between the germline ends. CDR3 amino acids: CASSTDRNYEQYF. The CDR3 nucleotides read TGTGCCAGCAGTACCGACAGGAACTACGAGCAGTACTTC.

V gene TRBV4-2 combines with J gene TRBJ2-7, with TRBD1 matching 9 bases. The CDR3 covers 15 residues. Trimming removed 4 bases from V and 5 bases from J; junction bases left unmatched: 9. Germline CDR1 LGHNA, CDR2 YNFKEQ. The CDR3 protein is CASSRGTGLYHEQYF. For the CDR3, the DNA is TGTGCCAGCAGCCGCGGGACAGGGCTTTACCACGAGCAGTACTTC.

The chain couples TRBV7-9 to TRBJ1-2; TRBD1 matches 10 bases. This CDR3 spans 13 amino acids. Germline assignment: CDR1 SEHNR and CDR2 FQNEAQ (reference sequence). V was pared by 5 bases and J by 7 bases, with 4 bases of the junction left unmatched. The CDR3 reads CASSRTGGGGYTF. The CDR3 nucleotides read TGTGCCAGCAGCCGGACAGGGGGTGGTGGCTACACCTTC.

The gene calls are TRBV9 and TRBJ2-3; TRBD2 matches 13 bases. This CDR3 comprises 16 residues. With V trimmed by 0 bases and J by 5 bases, 3 bases remained unmatched. Germline CDR1 is SGDLS and CDR2 is YYNGEE. The CDR3 here is CASSVGLAGGIDTQYF. For the CDR3, the DNA is TGTGCCAGCAGCGTAGGACTAGCGGGGGGCATAGATACGCAGTATTTT. Supplemented by reference TRBV9 and TRBJ2-3, the full variable domain reads DSGVTQTPKHLITATGQRVTLRCSPRSGDLSVYWYQQSLDQGLQFLIQYYNGEERAKGNILERFSAQQFPDLHSELNLSSLELGDSALYFCASSVGLAGGIDTQYFGPGTRLTVL.

The V and J genes are TRBV27 and TRBJ2-2, with 8 bases lining up with TRBD1. This CDR3 spans 15 amino acids. The V and J ends lost 5 bases and 8 bases, in that order; junction bases with no gene match: 10. Germline lookup yields CDR1 MNHEY and CDR2 SMNVEV (reference sequence). CDR3 DNA: TGTGCCAGCAGTGGGCAGGACAGGGCTCGAGGGGAGCTGTTTTTT. As protein: CASSGQDRARGELFF.

This clone appeared once. This sequence joins TRBV5-1 and TRBJ2-7, with 8 bases fitting TRBD1. Germline CDR1 is SGHRS and CDR2 is YFSETQ. J gave up 0 bases and V 4 bases, and 6 bases lay outside the gene matches. The CDR3 totals 15 residues. The CDR3 DNA is TGCGCCAGCAGCGGGGGGACAGGAGTCTCCTACGAGCAGTACTTC. Its translation: CASSGGTGVSYEQYF. Based on the CDR3 plus reference TRBV5-1 and TRBJ2-7, the full variable domain is KAGVTQTPRYLIKTRGQQVTLSCSPISGHRSVSWYQQTPGQGLQFLFEYFSETQRNKGNFPGRFSGRQFSNSRSEMNVSTLELGDSALYLCASSGGTGVSYEQYFGPGTRLTVT.

The chain employs TRBV9 and TRBJ2-5, with TRBD1 as a possible D gene (6 bases). Germline V gene sequence: CDR1 SGDLS, CDR2 YYNGEE. This CDR3 comprises 14 residues. V was shortened by 4 bases and J by 1 base, with 11 bases between the two germline ends. DNA of the CDR3: TGTGCCAGCAGCACTGTGGACAGCCAAGAGACCCAGTACTTC. Protein product: CASSTVDSQETQYF.

This rearrangement joins TRBV7-9 to TRBJ2-5; the match to TRBD2 covers 14 bases. The germline gives CDR1 SEHNR, CDR2 FQNEAQ (reference sequence). Losses at the gene ends were 5 bases for V and 5 bases for J; bases not matched to a gene: 7. The CDR3 runs 16 residues. Here the CDR3 reads CASSPGLAGGGETQYF. The CDR3 DNA is TGTGCCAGCAGCCCCGGACTAGCGGGGGGAGGCGAGACCCAGTACTTC. The full variable domain, its missing parts supplied by reference TRBV7-9 and TRBJ2-5, is DTGVSQNPRHKITKRGQNVTFRCDPISEHNRLYWYRQTLGQGPEFLTYFQNEAQLEKSRLLSDRFSAERPKGSFSTLEIQRTEQGDSAMYLCASSPGLAGGGETQYFGPGTRLLVL.

The V and J genes are TRBV27 and TRBJ1-2, with 8 bases lining up with TRBD1. The CDR3 loop spans 13 amino acids. Losses at the gene ends were 8 bases for V and 2 bases for J; bases not matched to a gene: 4. Germline loops: CDR1 MNHEY, CDR2 SMNVEV (reference sequence). CDR3 loop: CASGRQGNYGYTF. The CDR3 DNA reads as TGTGCCAGCGGAAGACAGGGGAACTATGGCTACACCTTC.

This chain links TRBV5-1 with TRBJ1-1; D call uncertain. Germline-derived CDR1 and CDR2 are SGHRS and YFSETQ. Trimming cost V 3 bases and J 4 bases, with 10 bases left between them. The CDR3 runs to 13 residues. The chain's CDR3 is CASSYEAGTEAFF. The CDR3 DNA reads TGCGCCAGCAGCTACGAAGCGGGCACTGAAGCTTTCTTT.

The chain couples TRBV5-6 to TRBJ1-1; a possible D gene is TRBD1 (6 bases). The V gene's germline CDR1 is SGHDT and CDR2 YYEEEE. The CDR3 is 14 residues long. Trimming stripped 2 bases from V and 4 bases from J, with 12 bases between. The CDR3 nucleotides are TGTGCCAGCAGCTTAGGGGGTAGGGGCACTGAAGCTTTCTTT. It yields the protein CASSLGGRGTEAFF. Supplemented by reference TRBV5-6 and TRBJ1-1, the full variable domain reads DAGVTQSPTHLIKTRGQQVTLRCSPKSGHDTVSWYQQALGQGPQFIFQYYEEEERQRGNFPDRFSGHQFPNYSSELNVNALLLGDSALYLCASSLGGRGTEAFFGQGTRLTVV.

V gene TRBV7-2 combines with J gene TRBJ2-5; 9 nucleotides line up with TRBD1. Unmatched junction bases numbered 1, after V lost 5 bases and J lost 3 bases. Germline CDR1 reads SGHTA; CDR2 reads FQGNSA. The CDR3 has 13 amino acids. CDR3: CASSRDREETQYF. The CDR3 DNA reads as TGTGCCAGCAGCCGGGACAGGGAAGAGACCCAGTACTTC.

In this sample, this clone turned up a few times. The chain uses TRBV6-5 and TRBJ2-7; 7 bases agree with TRBD2. The CDR3 sequence is 15 residues long. Germline V gives CDR1 MNHEY, CDR2 SVGAGI. V lost 6 bases and J lost 0; bases outside the gene matches: 8. The CDR3 nucleotides are TGTGCCAGCAGCACCCGACTAGCTGGCTCCTACGAGCAGTACTTC. Its protein is CASSTRLAGSYEQYF.

The V call is TRBV4-1, the J call TRBJ2-1, with D tentatively TRBD1 (5 bases). The V gene lost 0 bases and the J gene lost 7 bases, with 7 bases spanning the gap. Germline CDR1 is MGHRA and CDR2 is YSYEKL. The CDR3 length is 13 residues. Here the CDR3 reads CASSQEQVNEQFF. The CDR3 DNA is TGCGCCAGCAGCCAAGAACAGGTTAATGAGCAGTTCTTC.

CDR3 sequence reads: CATSRGEAEFEDGELFF. The CDR3 coding sequence is TGTGCCACCAGCAGAGGTGAGGCAGAGTTTGAGGACGGGGAGCTGTTTTTT. This rearrangement joins TRBV15 to TRBJ2-2; D gene unclear. Germline lookup yields CDR1 LNHNV and CDR2 YYDKDF (reference sequence). Trimming removed 1 base from V and 7 bases from J, with 19 bases in between. CDR3 length equals 17 residues. Full variable domain (outside the CDR3, taken from reference TRBV15 and TRBJ2-2): DAMVIQNPRYQVTQFGKPVTLSCSQTLNHNVMYWYQQKSSQAPKLLFHYYDKDFNNEADTPDNFQSRRPNTSFCFLDIRSPGLGDTAMYLCATSRGEAEFEDGELFFGEGSRLTVL.

The chain carries TRBV11-2 and TRBJ2-7; 7 nucleotides match TRBD1. CDR1 SGHAT and CDR2 FQNNGV come from the germline V gene. This CDR3 spans 14 amino acids. V shed 1 base, J shed 3 bases, and the junction held 3 bases outside the gene matches. The CDR3 region is CASSLGGQIYEQYF. CDR3 DNA: TGTGCCAGCAGCTTAGGGGGACAGATCTACGAGCAGTACTTC.

J is TRBJ2-5 and V is TRBV4-1, with 15 bases that match TRBD2. The J call could be wrong; TRBJ2-7 is a better fit for the DNA end. CDR3 length: 17 amino acids. Germline V gene data show CDR1 as MGHRA and CDR2 as YSYEKL. The DNA of the CDR3 is TGCGCCAGCAGCCAAGAGGAGGGACTAGCGGGGGGCAACGAGCAGTACTTC. Translated, it gives CASSQEEGLAGGNEQYF.

The J gene is TRBJ2-3, the V gene TRBV7-9; 15 positions agree with TRBD2. Germline CDR1 SEHNR, CDR2 FQNEAQ (reference sequence). After removal of 5 bases from V and 6 bases from J, the junction contained 3 bases not matched to a gene. The CDR3 runs 15 residues. This CDR3 reads CASSPGTSGRDTQYF. The DNA for the CDR3 is TGTGCCAGCAGCCCCGGGACTAGCGGGAGGGATACGCAGTATTTT.

The chain employs TRBV27 and TRBJ2-7, with 9 bases matching TRBD1. Germline CDR1 reads MNHEY; CDR2 reads SMNVEV (reference sequence). Trimming cost V 4 bases and J 3 bases; bases outside gene matches: 4. CDR3 size: 14 residues. As DNA, the CDR3 is TGTGCCAGCAGTTACGCGACAGGGGGCTACGAGCAGTACTTC. The encoded protein is CASSYATGGYEQYF.